The rows below give T cell receptor beta chains drawn from one sample of a study of cytomegalovirus exposure and HLA in healthy donors. The assay was immunoSEQ multiplex PCR, and TCRdb's table has in-frame clones only and misses some. The table has approximately 200,000 clones, 88% seen once; the top ten hold 2.9%. The sequenced sample was PBMCs. Every receptor here comes from a woman aged 18-30 years in good health and CMV-seronegative. Both conserved end residues are part of each CDR3. The D gene is left open where the match is weak. Rows may omit the clone size; those that give it use once, few, many or a size class.

j_gene: TRBJ2-7; abundance: NA; d_gene: TRBD2; v_gene: TRBV30; CDR3aa: CAWSPLAGGLAQYF; CDR3nt: TGTGCCTGGAGTCCCCTAGCGGGAGGGTTAGCGCAGTACTTC
j_gene: TRBJ2-1; abundance: once; d_gene: TRBD2; v_gene: TRBV15; CDR3aa: CATSSSAGLAFDEQFF; CDR3nt: TGTGCCACCAGCTCCAGTGCGGGACTAGCCTTCGATGAGCAATTCTTC
j_gene: TRBJ2-5; abundance: NA; d_gene: TRBD2; v_gene: TRBV28; CDR3aa: CASSIAGGPGKTQYF; CDR3nt: TGTGCCAGCAGCATAGCGGGAGGGCCTGGGAAAACCCAGTACTTC
j_gene: TRBJ2-7; abundance: NA; d_gene: TRBD1; v_gene: TRBV5-1; CDR3aa: CASSLADRGSEQYF; CDR3nt: TGCGCCAGCAGCTTGGCGGACAGGGGTTCCGAGCAGTACTTC
j_gene: TRBJ2-5; abundance: NA; d_gene: TRBD2; v_gene: TRBV10-3; CDR3aa: CAISAREQETQYF; CDR3nt: TGTGCCATCAGTGCGCGGGAGCAAGAGACCCAGTACTTC
j_gene: TRBJ2-3; abundance: NA; d_gene: TRBD2; v_gene: TRBV4-1; CDR3aa: CASSQGQREVPTDTQYF; CDR3nt: TGCGCCAGCAGCCAAGGGCAGCGGGAGGTTCCAACAGATACGCAGTATTTT
j_gene: TRBJ2-7; abundance: NA; d_gene: TRBD2; v_gene: TRBV25-1; CDR3aa: CATTGGVYEQYF; CDR3nt: TGTGCCACCACCGGGGGGGTTTACGAGCAGTACTTC
j_gene: TRBJ1-5; abundance: NA; d_gene: TRBD1; v_gene: TRBV19; CDR3aa: CASSQGAGQPQHF; CDR3nt: TGTGCCAGTAGCCAGGGGGCCGGGCAGCCCCAGCATTTT
j_gene: TRBJ2-7; abundance: few; d_gene: TRBD2; v_gene: TRBV6-1; CDR3aa: CASSDRAGAYEQYF; CDR3nt: TGTGCCAGCAGTGATAGGGCGGGGGCCTACGAGCAGTACTTC
j_gene: TRBJ2-7; abundance: NA; d_gene: NA; v_gene: TRBV28; CDR3aa: CASSLSGFEQYF; CDR3nt: TGTGCCAGCAGTTTATCAGGGTTCGAGCAGTACTTC
j_gene: TRBJ1-2; abundance: NA; d_gene: TRBD1; v_gene: TRBV10-3; CDR3aa: CAISVPGQGIGYTF; CDR3nt: TGTGCCATCAGTGTTCCGGGACAGGGGATCGGCTACACCTTC
j_gene: TRBJ1-2; abundance: NA; d_gene: NA; v_gene: TRBV27; CDR3aa: CASSLNGQFGTNYGYTF; CDR3nt: TGTGCCAGCAGTCTCAATGGGCAATTCGGTACTAACTATGGCTACACCTTC
j_gene: TRBJ2-7; abundance: few; d_gene: NA; v_gene: TRBV5-3; CDR3aa: CARLGGPDEQYF; CDR3nt: TGTGCCCGTCTCGGAGGGCCTGACGAGCAGTACTTC
j_gene: TRBJ2-1; abundance: NA; d_gene: TRBD2; v_gene: TRBV29-1; CDR3aa: CSVDVGLAGASSYNEQFF; CDR3nt: TGCAGCGTTGATGTTGGACTAGCGGGGGCGAGCTCCTACAATGAGCAGTTCTTC
j_gene: TRBJ2-7; abundance: NA; d_gene: NA; v_gene: TRBV5-6; CDR3aa: CASSLYSSYEQYF; CDR3nt: TGTGCCAGCAGCTTGTACAGCTCCTACGAGCAGTACTTC
j_gene: TRBJ2-1; abundance: NA; d_gene: TRBD2; v_gene: TRBV5-1; CDR3aa: CASSLGELAGRNNEQFF; CDR3nt: TGCGCCAGCAGCTTGGGGGAACTAGCGGGAAGAAACAATGAGCAGTTCTTC
j_gene: TRBJ2-7; abundance: NA; d_gene: TRBD2; v_gene: TRBV14; CDR3aa: CASSPGLAGGPSYEQYF; CDR3nt: TGTGCCAGCAGCCCGGGACTAGCGGGAGGGCCCTCCTACGAGCAGTACTTC
j_gene: TRBJ2-2; abundance: NA; d_gene: TRBD1; v_gene: TRBV4-1; CDR3aa: CASSQGQGTGELFF; CDR3nt: TGCGCCAGCAGCCAAGGACAGGGCACCGGGGAGCTGTTTTTT
j_gene: TRBJ2-1; abundance: NA; d_gene: NA; v_gene: TRBV7-8; CDR3aa: CASSLQIGGSYNEQFF; CDR3nt: TGTGCCAGCAGCTTACAGATAGGCGGCTCCTACAATGAGCAGTTCTTC